This TCR beta chain stems from a study of blood T cell repertoires in COVID-19. Study as a whole: Spain, Italy and the United States supplied samples that represented acute and convalescent COVID-19. The cDNA or gDNA used as material had been derived from T cells, B-cell-depleted T cells, or PBMCs.

Original analysis: Reference gene primer amplification yielded estimated nucleated cell counts. Generated by immunoSEQ multiplex PCR, the TCRdb table keeps only in-frame clones and is missing some. V and J calls and clone size follow that table, whereas D and trimming were derived from the DNA. The sample records approximately 50,000 clones, approximately 90% being singletons. This clone was counted a few times. The V and J ends lost 5 bases and 3 bases, in that order; junction bases with no gene match: 9. This CDR3 is 15 amino acids long. Germline CDR1 is SNHLY and CDR2 is FYNNEI. This receptor was obtained from a woman aged 80 or older with acute or convalescent COVID-19. The sequencing sample was made of peripheral blood. The V call is TRBV2, the J call TRBJ1-2; 7 bases agree with TRBD1. The CDR3 here is CASSPGTASYYGYTF. DNA for the CDR3: TGTGCCAGCAGTCCCGGGACAGCCTCCTACTATGGCTACACCTTC.